This T cell receptor (beta chain) was captured by sequencing in a study of T cell repertoires in cytomegalovirus infection (dated by TCRdb to about 2019). Regarding the complete study: Recently identified HLA-C-restricted CMV epitopes, whose presentation resists viral immunomodulation, were targeted by peptide stimulations together with well-studied HLA-B-restricted epitopes. The HLA type of each donor mattered for the analysis, because public TCR beta signatures pointed to carriage of CMV infection along with the matching HLA type.

The CDR3, from cysteine to phenylalanine, totals 17 residues. The retained sequence is limited to the CDR3, 51 bases, with the frame set at the first base. Trimming leaves V shorter by 6 bases and J shorter by 0 bases, with the junction holding 11 bases beyond the gene matches. Via the germline V gene, CDR1 is SGHAT and CDR2 FQNNGV. The sample was run on an Illumina HiSeq 1500. TCRdb reworked the public reads: Q25 trimming with fastp, MiXCR clone assembly, productive beta chains retained. One record per CDR3 amino acid sequence lists the most common genes and DNA. The sample table lists about 58,000 distinct CDR3 sequences, 20% of them with a count of one. The top ten constitute more than 55% of the sample. In the case of this clonotype: Its antigen specificity is not known. The input lacks base qualities; no much larger clone sits a single base away.

Paper-wide results and their limitations: The ex vivo response was dominated by HLA-C-restricted CMV-specific TCR beta clonotypes, which also provided the single most frequent clonotype in two of eight donors. In both this cohort and an independent cohort of 352 donors, the cumulative frequency of public TCR beta family members distinguished carriers of CMV infection plus the relevant HLA type.

Read against the paper, the sample's treatment or condition label means: in vitro stimulation with specific CMV peptide epitopes to enrich CMV-specific T cells. This TCR derives from a human donor in good health (CMV status not recorded). Some clones in this sample may be carry-over from other donors' samples. This chain joins TRBV11-2 to TRBJ1-3; 7 bases in the junction line up with TRBD1. The specimen was CD8+ T cells from cultured PBMCs, collected from culture after CMV antigen stimulation. At the DNA level, the sequence is TGTGCCAGCAGGCGGACAGGTTCGAAGAGCTCTGGAAACACCATATATTTT. This encodes CASRRTGSKSSGNTIYF.